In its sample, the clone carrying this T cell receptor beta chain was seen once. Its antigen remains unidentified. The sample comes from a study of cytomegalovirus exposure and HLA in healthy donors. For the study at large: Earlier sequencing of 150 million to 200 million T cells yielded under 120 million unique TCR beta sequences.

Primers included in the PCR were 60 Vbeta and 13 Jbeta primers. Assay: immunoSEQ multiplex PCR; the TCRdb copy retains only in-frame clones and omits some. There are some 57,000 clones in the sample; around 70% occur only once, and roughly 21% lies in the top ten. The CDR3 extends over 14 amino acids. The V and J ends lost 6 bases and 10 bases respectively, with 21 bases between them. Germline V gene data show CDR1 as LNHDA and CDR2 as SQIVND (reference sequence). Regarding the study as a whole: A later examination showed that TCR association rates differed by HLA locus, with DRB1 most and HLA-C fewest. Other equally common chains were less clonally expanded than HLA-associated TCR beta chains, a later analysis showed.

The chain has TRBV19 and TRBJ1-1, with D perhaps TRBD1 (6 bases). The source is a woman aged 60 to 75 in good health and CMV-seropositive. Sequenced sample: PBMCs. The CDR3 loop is CASRPEQGGKGAFF. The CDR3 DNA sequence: TGTGCCAGTAGGCCGGAACAGGGAGGGAAAGGAGCTTTCTTT.